This T cell receptor beta chain was retrieved from a study of T cell responses to AZD1222 COVID-19 vaccine. This CDR3 has 13 amino acids. V shed 9 bases, J shed 7 bases, and the junction held 5 bases outside the gene matches. From germline, CDR1 is ENHRY and CDR2 SYGVKD. Assay used: immunoSEQ multiplex PCR; TCRdb lists only in-frame clones, some missing. The sample lists about 90,000 clones; around 90% were seen once. The origin of this receptor is an adult in good health. This specimen consisted of peripheral blood, obtained on day 0 of MenACWY control vaccination. This rearrangement joins TRBV10-3 to TRBJ1-6, with 8 bases matching TRBD1. The CDR3 DNA reads as TGTGCCATAAAGGGACAGGAGAATTCACCCCTCCACTTT. This codes for CAIKGQENSPLHF.